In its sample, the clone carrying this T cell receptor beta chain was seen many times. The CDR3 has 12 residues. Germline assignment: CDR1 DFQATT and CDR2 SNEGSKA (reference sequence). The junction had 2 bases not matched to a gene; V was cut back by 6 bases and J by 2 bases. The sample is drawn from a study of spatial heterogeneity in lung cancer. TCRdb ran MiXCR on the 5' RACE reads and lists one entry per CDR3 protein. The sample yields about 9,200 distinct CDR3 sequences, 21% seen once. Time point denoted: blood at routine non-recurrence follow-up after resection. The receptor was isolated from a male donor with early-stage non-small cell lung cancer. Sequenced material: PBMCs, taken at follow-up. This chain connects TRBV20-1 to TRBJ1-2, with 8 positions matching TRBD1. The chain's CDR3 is CSARTGNYGYTF. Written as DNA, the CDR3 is TGCAGTGCAAGGACAGGGAACTATGGCTACACCTTC.